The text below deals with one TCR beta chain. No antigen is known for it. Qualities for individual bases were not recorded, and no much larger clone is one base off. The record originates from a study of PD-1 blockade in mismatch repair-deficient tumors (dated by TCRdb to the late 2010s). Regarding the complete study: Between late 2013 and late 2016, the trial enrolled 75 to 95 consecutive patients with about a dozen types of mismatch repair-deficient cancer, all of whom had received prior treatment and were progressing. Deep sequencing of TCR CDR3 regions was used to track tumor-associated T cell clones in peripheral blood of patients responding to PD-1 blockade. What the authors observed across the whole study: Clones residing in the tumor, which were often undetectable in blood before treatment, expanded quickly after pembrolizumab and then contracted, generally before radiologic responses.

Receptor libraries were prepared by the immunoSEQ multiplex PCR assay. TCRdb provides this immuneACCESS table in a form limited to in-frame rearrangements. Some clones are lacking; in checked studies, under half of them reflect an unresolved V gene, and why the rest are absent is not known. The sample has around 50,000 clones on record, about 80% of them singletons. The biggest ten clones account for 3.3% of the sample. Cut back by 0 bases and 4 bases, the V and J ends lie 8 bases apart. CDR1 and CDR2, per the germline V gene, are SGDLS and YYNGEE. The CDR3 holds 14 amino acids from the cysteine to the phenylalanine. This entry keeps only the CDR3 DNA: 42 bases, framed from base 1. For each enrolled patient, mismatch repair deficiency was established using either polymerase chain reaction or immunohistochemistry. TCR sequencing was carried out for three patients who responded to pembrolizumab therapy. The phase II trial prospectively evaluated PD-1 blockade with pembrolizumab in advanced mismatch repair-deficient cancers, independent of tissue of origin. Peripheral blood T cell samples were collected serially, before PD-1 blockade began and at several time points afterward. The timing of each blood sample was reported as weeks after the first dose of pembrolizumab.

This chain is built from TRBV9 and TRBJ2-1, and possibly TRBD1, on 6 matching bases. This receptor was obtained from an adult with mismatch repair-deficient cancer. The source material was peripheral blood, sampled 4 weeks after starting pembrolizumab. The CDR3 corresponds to CASSVEGQYNEQFF. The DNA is TGTGCCAGCAGCGTAGAGGGACAATACAATGAGCAGTTCTTC. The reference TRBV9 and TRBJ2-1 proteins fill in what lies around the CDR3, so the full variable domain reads DSGVTQTPKHLITATGQRVTLRCSPRSGDLSVYWYQQSLDQGLQFLIQYYNGEERAKGNILERFSAQQFPDLHSELNLSSLELGDSALYFCASSVEGQYNEQFFGPGTRLTVL.